The T cell receptor (beta chain) described here comes from a study of T-cell memory formation after mild COVID-19. Across the study: Clusters were largely donor specific.

V lost 6 bases to trimming and J lost 10 bases, with 21 bases between them. Germline V lookup: CDR1 ENHRY, CDR2 SYGVKD. The CDR3 runs 14 residues. Study conclusions and caveats: Cross-reactive memory seemingly joined, as some responding clones were found in pre-infection memory. Contracting clones from day 15 to 85 had balanced CD4/CD8; later expanders favoured CD4+.

Comments on this clonotype: Its antigen is as yet unknown.

Amplification by 5'RACE using constant-segment primers produced TCR alpha and TCR beta cDNA libraries that carried sample barcodes and UMIs. TCRdb ran MiXCR on the 5' RACE reads and lists one entry per CDR3 protein. The profile shows 250,000 to 300,000 distinct CDR3 sequences, around 15% of them singletons. This clonotype was obtained from a man younger than 30 who had mild COVID-19 (a few samples of this study predate the infection). Cell type and time point are not known. Sequencing was done on a sample of PBMCs or a T cell subset sorted from them (not recorded which). The chain carries TRBV10-3 and TRBJ2-5, with a weak D call TRBD1 (6 bases). The CDR3 nucleotides are TGTGCCATCAGACCCGACAGGTACCCATTGAGCCAGTACTTC. As protein: CAIRPDRYPLSQYF.